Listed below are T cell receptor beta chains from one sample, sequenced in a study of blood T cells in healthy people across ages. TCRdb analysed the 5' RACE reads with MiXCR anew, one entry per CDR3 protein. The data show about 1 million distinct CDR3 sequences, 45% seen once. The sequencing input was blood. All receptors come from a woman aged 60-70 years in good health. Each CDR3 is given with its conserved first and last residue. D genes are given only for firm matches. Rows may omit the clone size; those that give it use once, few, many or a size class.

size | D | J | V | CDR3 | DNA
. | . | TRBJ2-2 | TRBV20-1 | CSASGGRLNTGELFF | TGCAGTGCTAGTGGGGGACGGCTAAACACCGGGGAGCTGTTTTTT
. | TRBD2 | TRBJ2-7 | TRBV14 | CASSQVRGASGSNEQYF | TGTGCCAGCAGCCAAGTACGGGGGGCTAGCGGGAGCAACGAGCAGTACTTC
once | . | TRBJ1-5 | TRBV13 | CASSLGNRDQPQHF | TGTGCCAGCAGCTTAGGGAACAGGGATCAGCCCCAGCATTTT
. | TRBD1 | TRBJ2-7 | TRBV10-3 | CAATGQGHGEQYF | TGTGCCGCCACGGGACAGGGTCACGGCGAGCAGTACTTC
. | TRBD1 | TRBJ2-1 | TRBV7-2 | CASSKYRQGKVSYNEQFF | TGTGCCAGCAGCAAATACCGACAGGGTAAGGTGTCCTACAATGAGCAGTTCTTC
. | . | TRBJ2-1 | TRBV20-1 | CSAGGTSSYNEQFF | TGCAGTGCTGGAGGTACCAGCTCGTACAATGAGCAGTTCTTC
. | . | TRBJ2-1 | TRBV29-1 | CSVEAGDSWFF | TGCAGCGTTGAAGCTGGAGATAGCTGGTTCTTC
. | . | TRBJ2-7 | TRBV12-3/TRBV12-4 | CASSPTRAREQYF | TGTGCCAGCAGTCCTACTAGGGCCCGCGAGCAGTACTTC
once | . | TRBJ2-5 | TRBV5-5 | CATTDSQETQYF | TGTGCCACCACAGACAGCCAAGAGACCCAGTACTTC
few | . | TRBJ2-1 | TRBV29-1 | CSVLGYNEQFF | TGCAGCGTTCTTGGGTACAATGAGCAGTTCTTC
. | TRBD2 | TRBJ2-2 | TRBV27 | CASTRYPGLAGNRNTGELFF | TGTGCCAGCACCCGTTATCCTGGGCTAGCGGGAAACCGGAACACCGGGGAGCTGTTTTTT
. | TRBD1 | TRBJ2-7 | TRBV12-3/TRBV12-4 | CASSLAVSGGREQYF | TGTGCCAGCAGTTTAGCGGTGTCAGGGGGCCGCGAGCAGTACTTC
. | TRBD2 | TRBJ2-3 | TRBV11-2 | CASSILIAGGDTQYF | TGTGCCAGCAGCATCCTCATAGCGGGAGGAGATACGCAGTATTTT
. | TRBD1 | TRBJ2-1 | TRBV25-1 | CASSDRDRGPKDSVNEQFF | TGTGCCAGCAGTGACCGGGACAGGGGCCCAAAGGACTCTGTCAATGAGCAGTTCTTC